What follows is one TCR beta chain and its context. This specimen belongs to a study of T cell responses to AZD1222 COVID-19 vaccine. Deletions cut 3 bases from V and 5 bases from J, with 19 bases between. The CDR3 is 16 residues long. Looked up from germline, CDR1 is SGHDN and CDR2 is FVKESK. Produced via immunoSEQ multiplex PCR; TCRdb's table is partial and in-frame only. The sample yields about 110,000 clones, nearly 90% seen once. The TCR comes from an adult who received the AZD1222 COVID-19 vaccine. This sample comprised peripheral blood, obtained 28 days after the second AZD1222 dose. The chain recombines TRBV14 with TRBJ2-5, with D perhaps matching TRBD1 (7 bases). The CDR3 DNA reads TGTGCCAGCAGCCATCCAGGGGGGCGTTTCAGTGAGACCCAGTACTTC. It specifies CASSHPGGRFSETQYF.